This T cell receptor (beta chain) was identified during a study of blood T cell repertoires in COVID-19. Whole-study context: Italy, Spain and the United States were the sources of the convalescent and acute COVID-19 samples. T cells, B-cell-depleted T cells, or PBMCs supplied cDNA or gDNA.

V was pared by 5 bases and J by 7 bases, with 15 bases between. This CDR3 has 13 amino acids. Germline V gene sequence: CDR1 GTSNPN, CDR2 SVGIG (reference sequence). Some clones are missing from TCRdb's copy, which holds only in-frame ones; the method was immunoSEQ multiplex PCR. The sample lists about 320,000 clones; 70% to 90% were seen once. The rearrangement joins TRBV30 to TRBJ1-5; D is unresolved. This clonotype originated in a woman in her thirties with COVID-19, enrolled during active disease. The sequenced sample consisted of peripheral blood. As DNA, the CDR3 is TGTGCCTGGGCTCCCAGGAGGGAACAGCCCCAGCATTTT. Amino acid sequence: CAWAPRREQPQHF. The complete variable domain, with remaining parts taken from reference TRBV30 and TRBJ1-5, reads SQTIHQWPATLVQPVGSPLSLECTVEGTSNPNLYWYRQAAGRGLQLLFYSVGIGQISSEVPQNLSASRPQDRQFILSSKKLLLSDSGFYLCAWAPRREQPQHFGDGTRLSIL.